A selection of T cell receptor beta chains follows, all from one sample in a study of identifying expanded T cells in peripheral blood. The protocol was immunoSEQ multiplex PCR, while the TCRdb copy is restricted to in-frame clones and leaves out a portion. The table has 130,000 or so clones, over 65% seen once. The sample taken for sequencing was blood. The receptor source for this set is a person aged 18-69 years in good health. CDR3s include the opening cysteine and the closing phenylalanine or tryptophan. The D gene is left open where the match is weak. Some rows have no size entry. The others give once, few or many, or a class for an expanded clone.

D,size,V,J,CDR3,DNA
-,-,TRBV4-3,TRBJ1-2,CASSQQGRYGYTF,TGCGCCAGCAGCCAACAGGGGCGTTATGGCTACACCTTC
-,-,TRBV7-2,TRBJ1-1,CASSYRDGTEAFF,TGTGCCAGCAGCTACCGGGACGGCACTGAAGCTTTCTTT
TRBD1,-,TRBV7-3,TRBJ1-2,CASSLSGTGEHGYTF,TGTGCCAGCAGCTTATCCGGGACAGGGGAGCATGGCTACACCTTC
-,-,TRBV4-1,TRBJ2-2,CASSQVEGLTLGELFF,TGCGCCAGCAGCCAAGTCGAGGGACTTACACTCGGGGAGCTGTTTTTT
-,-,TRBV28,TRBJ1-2,CASSWGRRPIKGGYTF,TGTGCCAGCAGCTGGGGCCGGAGGCCCATAAAGGGTGGCTACACCTTC
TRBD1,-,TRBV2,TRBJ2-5,CASVEGTEKFKETQYF,TGTGCCAGCGTCGAGGGGACAGAAAAGTTTAAAGAGACCCAGTACTTC
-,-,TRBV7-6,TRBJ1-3,CASSIQGKAGNTIYF,TGTGCCAGCAGTATACAGGGTAAAGCTGGAAACACCATATATTTT
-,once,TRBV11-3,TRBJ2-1,CASSGSVKQFF,TGTGCCAGCAGCGGGTCCGTCAAGCAGTTCTTC
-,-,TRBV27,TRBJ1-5,CASSLSTGPSQPQHF,TGTGCCAGCAGTTTATCTACCGGGCCCTCCCAGCCCCAGCATTTT
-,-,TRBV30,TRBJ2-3,CAWSRSRAGDTQYF,TGTGCCTGGAGTAGGTCGCGGGCGGGAGATACGCAGTATTTT
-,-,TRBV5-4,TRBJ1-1,CASSHRNRQNTEAFF,TGTGCCAGCAGCCACCGTAATAGACAGAACACTGAAGCTTTCTTT
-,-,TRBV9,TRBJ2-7,CASSVRGDSTYEQYF,TGTGCCAGCAGCGTAAGGGGGGACAGCACCTACGAGCAGTACTTC
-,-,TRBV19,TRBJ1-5,CASTVQVYSNQPQHF,TGTGCCAGTACCGTGCAGGTGTATAGCAATCAGCCCCAGCATTTT
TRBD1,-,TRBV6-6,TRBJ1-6,CASSYRQGTSPLHF,TGTGCCAGCAGTTACCGACAGGGAACTTCACCCCTCCACTTT
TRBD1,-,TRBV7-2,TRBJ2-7,CASSFTGTGSYEQYF,TGTGCCAGCAGCTTTACCGGGACAGGGTCCTACGAGCAGTACTTC
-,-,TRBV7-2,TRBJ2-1,CASSLVGGTTYNEQFF,TGTGCCAGCAGCTTAGTTGGGGGGACCACTTACAATGAGCAGTTCTTC
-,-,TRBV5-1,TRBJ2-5,CASSLIGQSKETQYF,TGCGCCAGCAGCTTAATCGGACAGTCCAAAGAGACCCAGTACTTC